The T cell receptor beta chain under discussion was sequenced for a study of Ad26.COV2.S vaccination and SARS-CoV-2 variants. Study-wide results and limits: Breadth, reportedly substantial, characterized the spike-specific CD8+ and CD4+ T cell responses after vaccination.

TCRdb's table, derived via immunoSEQ multiplex PCR, lists solely in-frame clones and lacks some. There are roughly 380,000 clones in the sample; about 91% occur only once, and about 3.9% lies in the top ten. A note on this clone: The antigen remains undetermined.

The V and J ends lost 6 bases and 3 bases, in that order; junction bases with no gene match: 17. The CDR3 is made up of 19 amino acids. In germline, CDR1 is MNHEY, CDR2 SMNVEV (reference sequence). The rearrangement uses TRBV27 and TRBJ2-6; 7 bases line up with TRBD1. The sequence was obtained from a human donor who had recovered from COVID-19. The input for sequencing was peripheral blood, taken after recovery from COVID-19. The CDR3 protein is CASSPAWTGGRSGANVLTF. The CDR3 nucleotides read TGTGCCAGCAGCCCCGCCTGGACAGGCGGCAGGAGTGGGGCCAACGTCCTGACTTTC.